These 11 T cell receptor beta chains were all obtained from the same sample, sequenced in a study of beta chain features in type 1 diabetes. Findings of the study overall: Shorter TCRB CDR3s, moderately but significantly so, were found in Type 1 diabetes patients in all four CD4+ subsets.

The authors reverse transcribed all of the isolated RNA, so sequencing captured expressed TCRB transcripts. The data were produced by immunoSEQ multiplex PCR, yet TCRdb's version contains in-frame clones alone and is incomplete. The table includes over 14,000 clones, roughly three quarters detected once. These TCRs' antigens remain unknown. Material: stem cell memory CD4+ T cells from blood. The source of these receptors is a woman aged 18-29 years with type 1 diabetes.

CDR3 region: CASSLEEFTEAFF. Written as DNA, the CDR3 is TGTGCCAGCAGCTTAGAAGAGTTCACTGAAGCTTTCTTT. The chain combines TRBV7-9 with TRBJ1-1; D gene unclear. Germline CDR1 SEHNR, CDR2 FQNEAQ (reference sequence). V was shortened by 1 base and J by 4 bases, with 7 bases between the two germline ends. The CDR3 has 13 amino acids.

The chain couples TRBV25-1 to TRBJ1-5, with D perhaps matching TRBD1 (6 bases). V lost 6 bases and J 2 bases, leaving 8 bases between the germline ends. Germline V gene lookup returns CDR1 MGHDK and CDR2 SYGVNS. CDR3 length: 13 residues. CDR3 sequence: CASRGAGNQPQHF. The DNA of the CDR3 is TGTGCCAGCAGGGGGGCCGGCAATCAGCCCCAGCATTTT.

Here the CDR3 reads CASSLLGGGDTQYF. The CDR3 DNA is TGCGCCAGCAGCTTGTTAGGTGGAGGAGATACGCAGTATTTT. The chain carries TRBV5-1 and TRBJ2-3; maybe TRBD2 (5 bases). Germline-derived CDR1 and CDR2 are SGHRS and YFSETQ. The CDR3 consists of 14 residues. Trimming shortened V by 1 base and J by 5 bases, and 11 bases separated the two germline ends. Full variable domain (rest looked up from reference TRBV5-1 and TRBJ2-3): KAGVTQTPRYLIKTRGQQVTLSCSPISGHRSVSWYQQTPGQGLQFLFEYFSETQRNKGNFPGRFSGRQFSNSRSEMNVSTLELGDSALYLCASSLLGGGDTQYFGPGTRLTVL.

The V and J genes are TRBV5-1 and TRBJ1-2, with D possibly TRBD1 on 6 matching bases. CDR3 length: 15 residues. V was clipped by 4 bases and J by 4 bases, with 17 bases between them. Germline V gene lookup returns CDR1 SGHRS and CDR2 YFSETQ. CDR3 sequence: CASSAGGAGTYGYTF. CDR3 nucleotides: TGCGCCAGCAGCGCGGGGGGGGCAGGGACCTATGGCTACACCTTC.

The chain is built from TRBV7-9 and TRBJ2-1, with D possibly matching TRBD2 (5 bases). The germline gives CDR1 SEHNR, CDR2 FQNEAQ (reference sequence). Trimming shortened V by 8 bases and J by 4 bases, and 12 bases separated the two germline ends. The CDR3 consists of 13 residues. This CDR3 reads CASERTLYNEQFF. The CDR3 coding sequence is TGTGCCAGCGAGAGGACTCTTTACAATGAGCAGTTCTTC.

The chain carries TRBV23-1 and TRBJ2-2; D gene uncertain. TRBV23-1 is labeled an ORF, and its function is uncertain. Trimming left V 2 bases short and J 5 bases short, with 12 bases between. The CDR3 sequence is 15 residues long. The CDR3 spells CASSQRGGSTGELFF. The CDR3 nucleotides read TGCGCCAGCAGTCAACGCGGCGGATCTACCGGGGAGCTGTTTTTT.

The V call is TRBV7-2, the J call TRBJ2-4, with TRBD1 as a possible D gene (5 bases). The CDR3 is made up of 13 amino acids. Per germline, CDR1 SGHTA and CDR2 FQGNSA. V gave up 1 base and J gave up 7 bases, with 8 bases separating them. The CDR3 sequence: CASSLDRSNIQYF. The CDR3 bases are TGTGCCAGCAGCTTAGACAGGAGTAACATTCAGTACTTC. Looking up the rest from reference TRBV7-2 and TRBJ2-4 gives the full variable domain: GAGVSQSPSNKVTEKGKDVELRCDPISGHTALYWYRQSLGQGLEFLIYFQGNSAPDKSGLPSDRFSAERTGGSVSTLTIQRTQQEDSAVYLCASSLDRSNIQYFGAGTRLSVL.

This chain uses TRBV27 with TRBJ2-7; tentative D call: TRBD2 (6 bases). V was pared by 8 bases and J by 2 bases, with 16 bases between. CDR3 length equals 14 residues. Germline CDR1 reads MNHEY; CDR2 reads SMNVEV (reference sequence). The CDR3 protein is CASGRGSGAYEQYF. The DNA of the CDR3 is TGTGCCAGCGGTCGGGGTAGCGGAGCCTACGAGCAGTACTTC.

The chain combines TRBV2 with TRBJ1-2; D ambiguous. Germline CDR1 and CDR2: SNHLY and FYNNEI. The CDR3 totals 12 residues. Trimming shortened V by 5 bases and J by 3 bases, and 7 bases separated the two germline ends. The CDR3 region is CASSLSDYGYTF. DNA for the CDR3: TGTGCCAGCAGTCTTTCAGACTATGGCTACACCTTC.

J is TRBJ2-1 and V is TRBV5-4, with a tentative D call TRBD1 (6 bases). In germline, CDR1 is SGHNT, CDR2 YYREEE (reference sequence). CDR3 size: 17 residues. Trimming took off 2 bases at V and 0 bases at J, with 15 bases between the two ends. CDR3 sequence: CASSLGGRGYSYNEQFF. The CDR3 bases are TGTGCCAGCAGCTTAGGCGGCAGGGGCTACTCCTACAATGAGCAGTTCTTC.

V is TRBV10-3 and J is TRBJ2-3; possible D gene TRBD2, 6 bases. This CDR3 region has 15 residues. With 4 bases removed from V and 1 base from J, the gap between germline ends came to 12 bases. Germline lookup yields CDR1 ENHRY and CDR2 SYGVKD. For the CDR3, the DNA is TGTGCCATCAGTGGGGGCGGAGGGGGCACAGATACGCAGTATTTT. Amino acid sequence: CAISGGGGGTDTQYF.